The entry that follows covers one TCR beta chain sequence. The sample comes from a study of Ad26.COV2.S vaccination and SARS-CoV-2 variants. Study as a whole: The vaccine Ad26.COV2.S was put into the muscle once, or twice with 56 days between.

CDR1 is MDHEN, CDR2 SYDVKM, per germline. The CDR3 sequence is 12 residues long. Trimming took 6 bases from V and 6 from J, leaving 9 bases between them. TCRdb's table, derived via immunoSEQ multiplex PCR, lists solely in-frame clones and lacks some. The table lists about 420,000 clones, approximately 87% of them singletons. Treatment denoted: 19 received Ad26.COV2.S at low or high dose, single or two shots; about five received placebo; per-sample allocation not given. At day 63 after the first vaccine or placebo injection, samples were drawn. This receptor was taken from a person aged 18-65 years who received the Ad26.COV2.S COVID-19 vaccine or a placebo. This chain joins TRBV28 and TRBJ2-1, with D maybe TRBD1 (6 bases). The source material was peripheral blood, sampled in a trial of Ad26.COV2.S vaccine versus placebo. The CDR3 sequence is CASSYRANEQFF. The CDR3 DNA follows: TGTGCCAGCAGCTACAGGGCCAATGAGCAGTTCTTC.